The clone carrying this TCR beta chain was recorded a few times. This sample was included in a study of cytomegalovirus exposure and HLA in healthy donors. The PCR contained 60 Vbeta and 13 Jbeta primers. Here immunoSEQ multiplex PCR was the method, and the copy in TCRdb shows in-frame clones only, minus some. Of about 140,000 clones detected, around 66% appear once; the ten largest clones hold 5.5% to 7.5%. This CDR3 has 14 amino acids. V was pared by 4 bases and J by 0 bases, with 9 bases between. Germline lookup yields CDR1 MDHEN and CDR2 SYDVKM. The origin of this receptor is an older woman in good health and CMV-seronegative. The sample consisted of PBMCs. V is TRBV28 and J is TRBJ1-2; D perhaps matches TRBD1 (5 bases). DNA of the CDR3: TGTGCCAGCAGTTGGGCAGGGCCTAACTATGGCTACACCTTC. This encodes CASSWAGPNYGYTF.